These 26 T cell receptor beta chains came from one sample sequenced in a study of shared clonotypes between healthy human individuals. Sequencing used immunoSEQ multiplex PCR; TCRdb keeps in-frame clones, though not all of them. This table holds over 700,000 clones, about two thirds found once. Sequenced input: memory CD4+ T cells sorted from blood. Subset noted: CD45RA-negative fraction. The receptors were sampled from a woman aged 25 to 45 in good health.

The J gene is TRBJ2-1, the V gene TRBV2; 12 bases line up with TRBD2. Trimming removed 8 bases from V and 5 bases from J; junction bases left unmatched: 13. This CDR3 region has 17 residues. The germline CDR1 and CDR2 sequences are SNHLY and FYNNEI. Written as DNA, the CDR3 is TGTGCCAGCCTCAGGCTAGCGGGAGGGCCGCCGGACAATGAGCAGTTCTTC. Protein sequence: CASLRLAGGPPDNEQFF.

The gene calls are TRBV6-4 and TRBJ1-5, with 7 bases that match TRBD1. Looked up from germline, CDR1 is MRHNA and CDR2 is SNTAGT. There are 14 residues in the CDR3. Trimming took 5 bases from V and 3 from J; bases not matched to a gene: 4. CDR3 in amino acids: CASSRDSNNQPQHF. CDR3 bases: TGTGCCAGCAGTAGGGACAGTAACAATCAGCCCCAGCATTTT.

V is TRBV15 and J is TRBJ1-1; TRBD1 matches 7 bases. CDR1 LNHNV and CDR2 YYDKDF come from the germline V gene (reference sequence). The CDR3 runs to 14 residues. V lost 3 bases, J lost 3 bases, and 4 bases stayed unmatched. In nucleotides, the CDR3 is TGTGCCACCAGCAGGCCCGGACAGGACACTGAAGCTTTCTTT. Amino acids: CATSRPGQDTEAFF.

V and J are TRBV5-4 and TRBJ2-3, with D unclear. Germline CDR1 SGHNT, CDR2 YYREEE (reference sequence). Trimming cost V 4 bases and J 5 bases, with 11 bases left between them. This CDR3 spans 13 amino acids. This CDR3 is CASSAAREDTQYF. The CDR3 DNA reads TGTGCCAGCAGCGCGGCACGAGAAGATACGCAGTATTTT.

This clone appeared a single time. Other DNA sequences within the sample encode an identical CDR3. The chain carries TRBV6-1 and TRBJ2-7; D might be TRBD1 (6 bases). V was shortened by 1 base and J by 7 bases, with 11 bases between the two germline ends. The length of the CDR3 is 13 residues. From germline, CDR1 is MNHNS and CDR2 SASEGT. The chain's CDR3 is CASSEVTGREQYF. CDR3 sequence (DNA): TGTGCCAGCAGTGAAGTAACAGGGCGGGAGCAGTACTTC.

The chain combines TRBV2 with TRBJ2-4; TRBD1 or TRBD2 may be the D gene (5 bases each). Trimming took off 4 bases at V and 8 bases at J, with 15 bases between the two ends. Germline CDR1 and CDR2: SNHLY and FYNNEI. The CDR3 totals 14 residues. CDR3 in DNA: TGTGCCAGCAGTGTGGGCGGTGGGGGTCACATTCAGTACTTC. This sequence encodes CASSVGGGGHIQYF.

Concerning this clone: A single base separates this from a much larger clone, so it may be a read error. Other nucleotide sequences from this sample produce the same CDR3. This sequence joins TRBV30 and TRBJ2-7; TRBD2 matches at 7 bases. The germline V gene has CDR1 GTSNPN and CDR2 SVGIG (reference sequence). V lost 5 bases to trimming and J lost 4 bases; unmatched junction nucleotides: 11. The CDR3 is made up of 14 amino acids. The chain's CDR3 is CAWGREAGRYEQYF. The CDR3 DNA sequence: TGTGCCTGGGGGAGGGAGGCGGGGCGGTACGAGCAGTACTTC.

V usage is TRBV4-1 and J usage is TRBJ2-2; D uncertain. The CDR3 consists of 14 residues. The germline CDR1 and CDR2 sequences are MGHRA and YSYEKL. V dropped 6 bases and J dropped 4 bases, with 12 bases sitting between them. Here the CDR3 DNA reads TGCGCCAGCAGTCTTCTCTGGAGCACCGGGGAGCTGTTTTTT. It is translated as CASSLLWSTGELFF.

V gene TRBV6-1 combines with J gene TRBJ1-5; D gene uncertain. The germline V and J ends were trimmed by 3 bases and 0 bases, with 3 bases remaining between them. Looked up from germline, CDR1 is MNHNS and CDR2 is SASEGT. The CDR3 extends over 13 amino acids. The CDR3 region has the DNA TGTGCCAGCAGTGACCCTAGCAATCAGCCCCAGCATTTT. It is translated as CASSDPSNQPQHF.

This clone turned up a few times. The chain is built from TRBV7-3 and TRBJ2-1, with 7 nucleotides matching TRBD2. V was clipped by 5 bases and J by 0 bases; unmatched bases: 13. The CDR3 is made up of 18 amino acids. Germline CDR1 reads SGHTA; CDR2 reads FQGTGA. Here the CDR3 DNA reads TGTGCCAGCAGCCCCCGTGTCAGCGGGATTAGCTCCTACAATGAGCAGTTCTTC. Its translation is CASSPRVSGISSYNEQFF.

This chain connects TRBV5-5 to TRBJ1-1; D call uncertain. The CDR3 contains 14 residues. CDR1 is SGHKS, CDR2 YYEKEE, per germline (reference sequence). With 2 bases removed from V and 4 bases from J, the gap between germline ends came to 12 bases. In nucleotides, the CDR3 is TGTGCCAGCAGCTTAACCAAGGGTGTCACTGAAGCTTTCTTT. Protein: CASSLTKGVTEAFF.

The chain joins TRBV6-1 to TRBJ1-5; TRBD1 agrees at 10 bases. Germline lookup yields CDR1 MNHNS and CDR2 SASEGT. The CDR3 length is 15 residues. Trimming at V came to 2 bases and at J to 5 bases, leaving 3 bases not matched to a gene. In DNA, the CDR3 is TGTGCCAGCAGTGAAATGGGACAGGGGCATCAGCCCCAGCATTTT. Protein product: CASSEMGQGHQPQHF.

The rearrangement links TRBV7-9 to TRBJ1-3, with D maybe TRBD1 (5 bases). Between the trimmed V and J ends, which lost 3 bases and 0 bases, there was a span of 9 bases. In germline, CDR1 is SEHNR, CDR2 FQNEAQ (reference sequence). The CDR3 has 15 residues. CDR3 residues: CASSLDTGSGNTIYF. CDR3 in DNA: TGTGCCAGCAGCTTGGATACAGGCTCTGGAAACACCATATATTTT.

This clone showed up just a few times. The rearrangement links TRBV6-6 to TRBJ2-7, with D perhaps matching TRBD1 or TRBD2 (5 bases each). The length of the CDR3 is 11 residues. CDR1 MNHNY and CDR2 SVGAGI come from the germline V gene (reference sequence). V gave up 8 bases and J gave up 2 bases, with 7 bases separating them. The CDR3 nucleotides read TGTGCCAGCGGGGGAACCTACGAGCAGTACTTC. This sequence encodes CASGGTYEQYF.

The chain uses TRBV7-8 and TRBJ2-7; 11 positions agree with TRBD1. The CDR3 runs to 14 residues. Trimming cost V 4 bases and J 3 bases; bases outside gene matches: 2. The germline gives CDR1 SGHVS, CDR2 FQNEAQ. As DNA, the CDR3 is TGTGCCAGCAGCTCCGGGACAGGGGGCTACGAGCAGTACTTC. Translating gives CASSSGTGGYEQYF.

As concerns this clone: With a much larger clone just one base away, this may be a read error. The chain links TRBV6-6 to TRBJ2-5; the D is unclear. Germline values: CDR1 MNHNY, CDR2 SVGAGI (reference sequence). The V gene lost 0 bases and the J gene lost 7 bases, with 3 bases spanning the gap. The CDR3 spans 11 residues. This chain's CDR3 is CASSYSGTQYF. In DNA, the CDR3 is TGTGCCAGCAGTTACTCAGGGACCCAGTACTTC.

The chain joins TRBV5-1 to TRBJ2-3, with 11 bases fitting TRBD2. CDR1 is SGHRS, CDR2 YFSETQ, per germline. The CDR3 is made up of 15 amino acids. J gave up 4 bases and V 2 bases, and 3 bases lay outside the gene matches. CDR3: CASSFAGLAADTQYF. The CDR3 DNA sequence: TGCGCCAGCAGCTTCGCGGGACTAGCGGCAGATACGCAGTATTTT.

The V gene is TRBV5-1, the J gene TRBJ1-1; possible D gene TRBD1, 6 bases. The germline gives CDR1 SGHRS, CDR2 YFSETQ. CDR3 size: 16 residues. Trimming pared 4 bases from V and 2 bases from J, leaving 18 bases between. The CDR3 DNA reads as TGCGCCAGCAGCCCGGCGTCGGGACACTTCAACACTGAAGCTTTCTTT. Translation: CASSPASGHFNTEAFF.

The rearrangement uses TRBV25-1 and TRBJ2-5; tentative D call: TRBD2 (6 bases). The CDR3 extends over 13 amino acids. Per the germline V gene, CDR1 is MGHDK and CDR2 is SYGVNS. V was shortened by 3 bases and J by 3 bases, with 8 bases between the two germline ends. The CDR3 loop is CASSERGEETQYF. The CDR3 DNA sequence: TGTGCCAGCAGTGAGCGGGGTGAAGAGACCCAGTACTTC.

The chain combines TRBV4-2 with TRBJ2-3; D gene ambiguous. Germline CDR1 is LGHNA and CDR2 is YNFKEQ. Trimming removed 4 bases at V and 0 bases at J, with 14 bases between. There are 16 residues in the CDR3. In nucleotides, the CDR3 is TGTGCCAGCAGCCCGGTGGACGGAGTAAGCACAGATACGCAGTATTTT. It encodes CASSPVDGVSTDTQYF.

With respect to this clone: The sample has other DNA sequences that encode this CDR3 too. The rearrangement uses TRBV18 and TRBJ2-3; 11 nucleotides match TRBD2. The germline CDR1 and CDR2 sequences are KGHSH and LQKENI. V gave up 3 bases and J gave up 1 base; unmatched junction bases: 0. CDR3 length equals 15 residues. The CDR3 coding sequence is TGTGCCAGCTCACCGGGACTAGCGGGCACAGATACGCAGTATTTT. This translates into CASSPGLAGTDTQYF. The whole variable domain, remainder taken from reference TRBV18 and TRBJ2-3, is NAGVMQNPRHLVRRRGQEARLRCSPMKGHSHVYWYRQLPEEGLKFMVYLQKENIIDESGMPKERFSAEFPKEGPSILRIQQVVRGDSAAYFCASSPGLAGTDTQYFGPGTRLTVL.

This clone was picked up one time. V is TRBV11-2 and J is TRBJ2-3, with TRBD2 identical over 8 bases. The CDR3 consists of 15 residues. V was pared by 5 bases and J by 6 bases, with 10 bases of the junction left unmatched. CDR1 is SGHAT and CDR2 is FQNNGV in the germline V gene. DNA of the CDR3: TGTGCCAGCAGCCCCCCCGGGACTAGAAGTGATACGCAGTATTTT. This gives the protein CASSPPGTRSDTQYF.

V and J are TRBV28 and TRBJ1-5; D remains unclear. V shed 7 bases and J shed 3 bases, with 19 bases lying between them. Germline CDR1 and CDR2: MDHEN and SYDVKM. This CDR3 has 16 residues. CDR3: CASIEILGVSNQPQHF. The CDR3 DNA follows: TGTGCCAGCATCGAAATCCTCGGGGTGTCCAATCAGCCCCAGCATTTT.

The chain joins TRBV6-5 to TRBJ1-2, with TRBD1 matching 7 bases. CDR1 and CDR2 from the germline V gene are MNHEY and SVGAGI. Unmatched junction bases numbered 10, after V lost 4 bases and J lost 5 bases. The CDR3 covers 15 residues. Here the CDR3 DNA reads TGTGCCAGCAGTTGGAGACAGGGAAGAGCTTATGGCTACACCTTC. Its translation is CASSWRQGRAYGYTF.

The chain links TRBV29-1 to TRBJ1-5, with a weak D call TRBD1 (5 bases). The germline V and J ends were trimmed by 5 bases and 0 bases, with 8 bases remaining between them. The CDR3 runs to 13 residues. Germline assignment: CDR1 SQVTM and CDR2 ANQGSEA. The CDR3 DNA reads as TGCAGCGTTACAGGCAATAGCAATCAGCCCCAGCATTTT. Translation gives CSVTGNSNQPQHF.

This clone was picked up many times. This chain links TRBV28 with TRBJ1-2; the D is unclear. The V end was cut by 10 bases, the J end by 2 bases, with 11 bases between. CDR1 MDHEN and CDR2 SYDVKM come from the germline V gene. CDR3 length equals 12 residues. CDR3 residues: CATRESNYGYTF. CDR3 bases: TGTGCCACGCGAGAGTCGAACTATGGCTACACCTTC.